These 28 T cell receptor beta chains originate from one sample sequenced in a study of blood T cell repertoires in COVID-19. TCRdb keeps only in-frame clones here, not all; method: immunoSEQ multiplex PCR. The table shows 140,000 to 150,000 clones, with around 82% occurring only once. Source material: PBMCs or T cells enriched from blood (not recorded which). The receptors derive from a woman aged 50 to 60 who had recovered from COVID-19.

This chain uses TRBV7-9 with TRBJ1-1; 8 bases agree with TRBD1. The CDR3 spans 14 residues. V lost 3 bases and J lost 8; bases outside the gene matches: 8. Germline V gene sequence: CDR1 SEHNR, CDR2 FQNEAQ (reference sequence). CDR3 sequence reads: CASSLGGTGGEAFF. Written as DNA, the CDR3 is TGTGCCAGCAGCTTGGGGGGCACAGGGGGAGAAGCTTTCTTT.

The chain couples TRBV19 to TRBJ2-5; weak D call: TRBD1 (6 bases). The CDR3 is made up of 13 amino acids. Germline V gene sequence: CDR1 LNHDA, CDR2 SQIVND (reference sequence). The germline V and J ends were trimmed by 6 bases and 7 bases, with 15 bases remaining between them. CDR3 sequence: CASRVQGYGTQYF. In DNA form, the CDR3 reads TGTGCCAGTAGAGTACAGGGATACGGGACCCAGTACTTC.

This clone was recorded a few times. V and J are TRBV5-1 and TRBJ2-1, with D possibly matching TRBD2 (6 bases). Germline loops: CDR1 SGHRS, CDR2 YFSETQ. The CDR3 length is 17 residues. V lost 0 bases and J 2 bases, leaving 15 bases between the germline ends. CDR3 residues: CASSLGMGRGPYNEQFF. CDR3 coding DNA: TGCGCCAGCAGCTTGGGGATGGGGCGGGGACCCTACAATGAGCAGTTCTTC.

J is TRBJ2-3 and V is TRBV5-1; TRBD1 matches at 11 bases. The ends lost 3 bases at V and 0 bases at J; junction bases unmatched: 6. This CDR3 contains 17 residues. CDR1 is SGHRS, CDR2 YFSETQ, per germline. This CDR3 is CASSWPRTGGSTDTQYF. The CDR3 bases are TGCGCCAGCAGCTGGCCCCGGACAGGGGGCAGCACAGATACGCAGTATTTT.

CDR3 coding DNA: TGTGCCAGCAGCCAAGGGGGCGTAGGAGCTGAAGCTTTCTTT. It specifies CASSQGGVGAEAFF. This sequence joins TRBV3-1 (or the pseudogene TRBV3-2) and TRBJ1-1; maybe TRBD1 (5 bases). This CDR3 has 14 amino acids. Germline CDR1 LGHDT, CDR2 YNNKEL (reference sequence). V was clipped by 1 base and J by 6 bases, with 12 bases between them.

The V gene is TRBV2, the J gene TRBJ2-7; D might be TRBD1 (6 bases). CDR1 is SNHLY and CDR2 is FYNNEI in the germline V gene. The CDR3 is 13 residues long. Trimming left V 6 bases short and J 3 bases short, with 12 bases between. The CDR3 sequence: CASSWDTNYEQYF. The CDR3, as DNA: TGTGCCAGCAGCTGGGACACCAACTACGAGCAGTACTTC.

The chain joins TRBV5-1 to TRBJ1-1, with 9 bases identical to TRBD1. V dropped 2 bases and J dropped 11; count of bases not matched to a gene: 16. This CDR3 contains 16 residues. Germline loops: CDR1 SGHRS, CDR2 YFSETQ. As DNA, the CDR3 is TGCGCCAGCAGCTTCAATGCTGGACAGGGGATACATGACGCTTTCTTT. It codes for CASSFNAGQGIHDAFF.

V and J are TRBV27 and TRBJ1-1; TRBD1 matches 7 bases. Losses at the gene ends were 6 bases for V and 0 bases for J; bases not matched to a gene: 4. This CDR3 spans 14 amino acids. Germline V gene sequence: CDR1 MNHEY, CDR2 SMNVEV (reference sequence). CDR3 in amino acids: CASSPDRLNTEAFF. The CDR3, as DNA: TGTGCCAGCAGCCCGGACAGGCTGAACACTGAAGCTTTCTTT.

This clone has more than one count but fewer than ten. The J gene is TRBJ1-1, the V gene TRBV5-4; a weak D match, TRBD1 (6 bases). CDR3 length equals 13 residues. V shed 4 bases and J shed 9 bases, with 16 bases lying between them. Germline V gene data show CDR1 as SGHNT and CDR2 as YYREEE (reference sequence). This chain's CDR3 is CASSQEHTGKAFF. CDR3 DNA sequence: TGTGCCAGCAGCCAAGAGCATACAGGGAAAGCTTTCTTT.

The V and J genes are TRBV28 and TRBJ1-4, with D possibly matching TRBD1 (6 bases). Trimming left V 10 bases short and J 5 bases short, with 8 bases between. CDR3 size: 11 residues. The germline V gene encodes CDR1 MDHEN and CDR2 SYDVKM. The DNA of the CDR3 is TGTGCCACCAGGGGCAATGAAAAACTGTTTTTT. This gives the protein CATRGNEKLFF.

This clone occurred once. CDR3 coding DNA: TGTGCCAGCAGTTTGGGACAGTTCAATCAGCCCCAGCATTTT. It is translated as CASSLGQFNQPQHF. V is TRBV28 and J is TRBJ1-5, with 7 bases matching TRBD1. J was trimmed by 3 bases and V by 3 bases; bases with no gene match: 2. The germline V gene encodes CDR1 MDHEN and CDR2 SYDVKM. The CDR3 loop spans 14 amino acids.

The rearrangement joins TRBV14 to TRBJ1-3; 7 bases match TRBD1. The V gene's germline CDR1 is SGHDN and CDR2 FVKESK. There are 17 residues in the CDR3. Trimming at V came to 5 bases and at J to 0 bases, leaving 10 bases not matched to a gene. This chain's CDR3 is CASSSRPGQSSGNTIYF. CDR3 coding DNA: TGTGCCAGCAGCTCCCGACCGGGACAGAGCTCTGGAAACACCATATATTTT.

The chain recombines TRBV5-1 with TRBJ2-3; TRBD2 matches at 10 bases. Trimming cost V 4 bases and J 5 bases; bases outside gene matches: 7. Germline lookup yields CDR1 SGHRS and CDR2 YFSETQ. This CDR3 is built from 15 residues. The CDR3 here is CASSPSGGRGDTQYF. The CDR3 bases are TGCGCCAGCAGCCCTAGCGGGGGACGGGGAGATACGCAGTATTTT. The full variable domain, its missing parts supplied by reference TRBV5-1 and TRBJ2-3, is KAGVTQTPRYLIKTRGQQVTLSCSPISGHRSVSWYQQTPGQGLQFLFEYFSETQRNKGNFPGRFSGRQFSNSRSEMNVSTLELGDSALYLCASSPSGGRGDTQYFGPGTRLTVL.

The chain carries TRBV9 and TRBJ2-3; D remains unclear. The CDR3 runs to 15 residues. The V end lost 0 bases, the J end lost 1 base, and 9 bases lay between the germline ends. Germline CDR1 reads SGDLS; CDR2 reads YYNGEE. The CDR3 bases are TGTGCCAGCAGCGTAGCTTTTATTCGCACAGATACGCAGTATTTT. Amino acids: CASSVAFIRTDTQYF.

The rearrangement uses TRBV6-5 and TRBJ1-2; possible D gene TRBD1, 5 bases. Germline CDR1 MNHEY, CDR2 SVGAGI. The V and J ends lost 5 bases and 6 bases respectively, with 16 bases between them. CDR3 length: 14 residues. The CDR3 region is CASSTLARVDGYTF. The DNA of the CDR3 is TGTGCCAGCAGTACCCTCGCCAGGGTGGATGGCTACACCTTC.

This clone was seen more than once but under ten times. CDR3 amino acids: CASSELAGGLGEQFF. The CDR3 nucleotides are TGTGCCAGCAGTGAACTAGCGGGGGGGCTCGGTGAGCAGTTCTTC. The rearrangement links TRBV6-1 to TRBJ2-1; 12 bases match TRBD2. CDR3 size: 15 residues. The trim removed 2 bases at V and 9 bases at J, leaving 5 bases unmatched. The V gene's germline CDR1 is MNHNS and CDR2 SASEGT.

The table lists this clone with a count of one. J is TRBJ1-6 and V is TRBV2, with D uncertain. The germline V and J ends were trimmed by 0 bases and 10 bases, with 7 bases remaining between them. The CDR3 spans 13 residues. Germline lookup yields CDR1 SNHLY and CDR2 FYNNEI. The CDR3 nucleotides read TGTGCCAGCAGTGAAGCGCGGGAGTCACCCCTCCACTTT. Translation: CASSEARESPLHF.

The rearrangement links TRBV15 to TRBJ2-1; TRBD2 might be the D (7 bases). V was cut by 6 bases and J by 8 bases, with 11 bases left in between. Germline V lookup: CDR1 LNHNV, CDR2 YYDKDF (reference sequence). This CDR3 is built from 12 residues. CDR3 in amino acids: CATRDSGDEQFF. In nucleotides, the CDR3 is TGTGCCACCAGGGACAGCGGGGATGAGCAGTTCTTC. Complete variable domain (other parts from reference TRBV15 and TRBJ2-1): DAMVIQNPRYQVTQFGKPVTLSCSQTLNHNVMYWYQQKSSQAPKLLFHYYDKDFNNEADTPDNFQSRRPNTSFCFLDIRSPGLGDTAMYLCATRDSGDEQFFGPGTRLTVL.

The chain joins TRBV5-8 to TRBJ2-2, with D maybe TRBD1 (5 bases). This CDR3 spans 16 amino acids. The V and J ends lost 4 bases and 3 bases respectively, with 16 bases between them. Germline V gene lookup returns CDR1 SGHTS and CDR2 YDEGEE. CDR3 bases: TGTGCCAGCAGCCGAAGGGGCAGGATTGACACCGGGGAGCTGTTTTTT. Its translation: CASSRRGRIDTGELFF.

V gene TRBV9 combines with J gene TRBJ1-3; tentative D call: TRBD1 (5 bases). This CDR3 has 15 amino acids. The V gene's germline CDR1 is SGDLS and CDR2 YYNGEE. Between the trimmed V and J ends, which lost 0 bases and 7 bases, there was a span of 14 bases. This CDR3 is CASSVVPGLRNTIYF. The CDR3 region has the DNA TGTGCCAGCAGCGTAGTCCCAGGGCTGCGGAACACCATATATTTT.

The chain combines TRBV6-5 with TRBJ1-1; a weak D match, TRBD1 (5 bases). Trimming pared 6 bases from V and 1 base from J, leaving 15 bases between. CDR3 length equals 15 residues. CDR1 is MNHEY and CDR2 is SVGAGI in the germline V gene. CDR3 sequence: CASRKPGGRNTEAFF. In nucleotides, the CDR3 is TGTGCCAGCAGGAAGCCTGGGGGGAGGAACACTGAAGCTTTCTTT.

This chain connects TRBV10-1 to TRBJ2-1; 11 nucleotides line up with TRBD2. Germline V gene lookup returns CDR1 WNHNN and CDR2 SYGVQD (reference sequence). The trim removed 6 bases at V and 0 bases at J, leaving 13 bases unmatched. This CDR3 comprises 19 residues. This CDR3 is CASSKTSGGYLSSYNEQFF. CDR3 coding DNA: TGCGCCAGCAGCAAAACTAGCGGGGGTTACCTGAGCTCCTACAATGAGCAGTTCTTC.

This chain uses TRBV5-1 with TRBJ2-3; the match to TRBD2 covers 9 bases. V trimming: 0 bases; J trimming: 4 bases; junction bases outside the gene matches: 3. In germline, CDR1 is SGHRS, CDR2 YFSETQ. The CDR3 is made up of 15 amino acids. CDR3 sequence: CASSLAAGGSDTQYF. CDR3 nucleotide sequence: TGCGCCAGCAGCTTGGCGGCGGGGGGGTCAGATACGCAGTATTTT.

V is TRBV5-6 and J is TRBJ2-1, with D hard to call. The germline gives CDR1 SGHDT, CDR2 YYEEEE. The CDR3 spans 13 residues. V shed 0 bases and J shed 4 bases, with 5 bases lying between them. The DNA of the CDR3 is TGTGCCAGCAGCTTGGCCTTATACAATGAGCAGTTCTTC. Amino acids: CASSLALYNEQFF.

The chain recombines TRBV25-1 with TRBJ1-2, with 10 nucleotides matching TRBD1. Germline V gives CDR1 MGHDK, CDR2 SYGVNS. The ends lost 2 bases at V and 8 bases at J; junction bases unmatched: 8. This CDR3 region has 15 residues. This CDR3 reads CASSEPGQGVGGYTF. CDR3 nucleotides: TGTGCCAGCAGTGAACCCGGACAGGGGGTGGGCGGCTACACCTTC.

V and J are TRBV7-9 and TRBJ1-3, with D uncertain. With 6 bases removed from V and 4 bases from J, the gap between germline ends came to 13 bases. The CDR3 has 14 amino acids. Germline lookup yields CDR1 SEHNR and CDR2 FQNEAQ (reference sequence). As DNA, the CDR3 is TGTGCCAGCAGACTAGGGAGTTCCGGAAACACCATATATTTT. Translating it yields CASRLGSSGNTIYF.

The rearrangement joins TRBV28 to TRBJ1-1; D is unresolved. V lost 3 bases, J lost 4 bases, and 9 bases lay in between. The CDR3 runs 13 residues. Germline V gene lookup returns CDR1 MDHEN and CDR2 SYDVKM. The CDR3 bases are TGTGCCAGCAGTTTTTCGGTTCGCACTGAAGCTTTCTTT. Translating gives CASSFSVRTEAFF. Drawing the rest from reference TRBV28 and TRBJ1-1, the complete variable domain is DVKVTQSSRYLVKRTGEKVFLECVQDMDHENMFWYRQDPGLGLRLIYFSYDVKMKEKGDIPEGYSVSREKKERFSLILESASTNQTSMYLCASSFSVRTEAFFGQGTRLTVV.

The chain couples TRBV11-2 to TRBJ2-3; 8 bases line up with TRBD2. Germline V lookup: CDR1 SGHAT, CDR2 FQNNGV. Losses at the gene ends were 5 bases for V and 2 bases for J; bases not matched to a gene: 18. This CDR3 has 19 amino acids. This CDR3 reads CASSPQTGGTTLHTDTQYF. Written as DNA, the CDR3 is TGTGCCAGCAGCCCACAGACGGGGGGGACCACACTACACACAGATACGCAGTATTTT. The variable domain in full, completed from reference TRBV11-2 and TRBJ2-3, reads EAGVAQSPRYKIIEKRQSVAFWCNPISGHATLYWYQQILGQGPKLLIQFQNNGVVDDSQLPKDRFSAERLKGVDSTLKIQPAKLEDSAVYLCASSPQTGGTTLHTDTQYFGPGTRLTVL.